Listed below are T cell receptor beta chains from one sample, sequenced in a study of cytomegalovirus exposure and HLA in healthy donors. Using immunoSEQ multiplex PCR, the repertoire was profiled, and TCRdb retains in-frame clones only, with some absent. The profile shows around 140,000 clones, 55% to 80% of them singletons. The sample taken for sequencing was PBMCs. These receptors were taken from a woman aged 35 to 49 in good health and CMV-seronegative. Both conserved end residues are part of each CDR3. D genes are given only for firm matches. Not every row has a clone size; where given, it reads once, few, many or a size class.

clone_size	cdr3_length	v_call	j_call	d_call	cdr3_nt	cdr3_aa
.	13	TRBV7-9	TRBJ2-7	.	TGTGCCAGCAGCGCGGTGCAGGGAGGAGAGCAGTACTTC	CASSAVQGGEQYF
.	14	TRBV7-3	TRBJ2-3	.	TGTGCCAGCAGCTTTACTCGGAGCACAGATACGCAGTATTTT	CASSFTRSTDTQYF
few	14	TRBV2	TRBJ1-5	TRBD1	TGTGCCAGCAACCCAGACAGGGGCAATCAGCCCCAGCATTTT	CASNPDRGNQPQHF
.	12	TRBV30	TRBJ1-1	.	TGTGCCTGGAGACAGCCACGAATTGAAGCTTTCTTT	CAWRQPRIEAFF
.	16	TRBV11-2	TRBJ1-1	.	TGTGCCAGCAGCTTAGATAACAGGGAAGATGGGACTGAAGCTTTCTTT	CASSLDNREDGTEAFF
.	15	TRBV5-1	TRBJ1-1	.	TGCGCCAGCAGCTTGTTCTCGACTCCGAACACTGAAGCTTTCTTT	CASSLFSTPNTEAFF
.	12	TRBV27	TRBJ1-6	.	TGTGCCAGCAGTTTTCAGTTTTCACCCCTCCACTTT	CASSFQFSPLHF
.	13	TRBV7-9	TRBJ2-7	.	TGTGCCAGCAGCTCGATGCAGGGCTACGAGCAGTACTTC	CASSSMQGYEQYF
few	13	TRBV11-2	TRBJ1-5	.	TGTGCCAGCAGCTTACAGGGGAGTCAGCCCCAGCATTTT	CASSLQGSQPQHF
.	14	TRBV28	TRBJ2-3	TRBD1	TGTGCCAGCAGGAAGGACAGGGGCACAGATACGCAGTATTTT	CASRKDRGTDTQYF
.	11	TRBV30	TRBJ1-4	.	TGTGCCTGGAGGAAGCGGGAGAAACTGTTTTTT	CAWRKREKLFF
once	13	TRBV6-5	TRBJ2-7	.	TGTGCCAGCAGTTACGGAGGTAACGACGAGCAGTACTTC	CASSYGGNDEQYF
.	15	TRBV9	TRBJ1-2	TRBD1	TGTGCCAGCAGCGCGAGACAGGGAGCTAACTATGGCTACACCTTC	CASSARQGANYGYTF
.	16	TRBV9	TRBJ1-4	TRBD1	TGTGCCAGCAGCGGGGACAGGGGAACAACTAATGAAAAACTGTTTTTT	CASSGDRGTTNEKLFF
.	14	TRBV7-2	TRBJ1-1	TRBD1	TGTGCCAGCAGCTTAAGGGGGCTCGCCACTGAAGCTTTCTTT	CASSLRGLATEAFF
.	14	TRBV7-9	TRBJ1-3	.	TGTGCCAGCAGCCCCCAAGCGACCCGAAACACCATATATTTT	CASSPQATRNTIYF
.	13	TRBV27	TRBJ1-1	TRBD1	TGTGCCAGCAGTTTACCCAACAGGGGTGAAGCTTTCTTT	CASSLPNRGEAFF
.	16	TRBV10-3	TRBJ1-5	TRBD1	TGTGCCATCAGTGAGCCAGGGGGAGGCAGCAATCAGCCCCAGCATTTT	CAISEPGGGSNQPQHF
.	15	TRBV7-3	TRBJ2-3	.	TGTGCCAGCAGCTTAGTCGGCGGGGAGACAGATACGCAGTATTTT	CASSLVGGETDTQYF
.	11	TRBV6-5	TRBJ2-7	.	TGTGCCAGCCGCAGCTCCTACGAGCAGTACTTC	CASRSSYEQYF
.	15	TRBV5-6	TRBJ2-7	TRBD1	TGTGCCAGCAGCTCGGGACAGGAAGAGCACTACGAGCAGTACTTC	CASSSGQEEHYEQYF
.	17	TRBV5-1	TRBJ2-6	.	TGCGCCAGCAGCGTGGAGATGGGGAGTTCTGGGGCCAACGTCCTGACTTTC	CASSVEMGSSGANVLTF
.	14	TRBV7-9	TRBJ1-1	.	TGTGCCAGCAGCACACAGGGAATTGTGGCTGAAGCTTTCTTT	CASSTQGIVAEAFF
.	17	TRBV2	TRBJ1-6	.	TGTGCCAGCAGTCCCGGACAGCCCAGCTCCTATAATTCACCCCTCCACTTT	CASSPGQPSSYNSPLHF
.	13	TRBV11-1	TRBJ1-2	.	TGTGCCAGCAGCCCAGGGTCCCTCTATGGCTACACCTTC	CASSPGSLYGYTF
few	14	TRBV7-3	TRBJ2-3	TRBD2	TGTGCCAGCAGCCTTAGCGGGGGGAAGGATACGCAGTATTTT	CASSLSGGKDTQYF
.	15	TRBV18	TRBJ2-3	TRBD1	TGTGCCAGCTCACGTACGGACAGGGGGTCAGATACGCAGTATTTT	CASSRTDRGSDTQYF
few	16	TRBV7-8	TRBJ1-1	TRBD1	TGTGCCAGCAGCCTCGGACAGGGTGGTTTGAACACTGAAGCTTTCTTT	CASSLGQGGLNTEAFF
.	13	TRBV28	TRBJ2-5	.	TGTGCCAGCAGTTTAGGAGGGAAGGAGACCCAGTACTTC	CASSLGGKETQYF
.	13	TRBV4-1	TRBJ2-7	.	TGCGCCAGCAGCCAGGGGCGGGACCTCGAGCAGTACTTC	CASSQGRDLEQYF
.	15	TRBV28	TRBJ2-5	.	TGTGCCAGCAGTATTCCACAGGAGACTGAAGAGACCCAGTACTTC	CASSIPQETEETQYF
once	12	TRBV30	TRBJ1-2	.	TGTGCCCTAGACTTAGCTAACTATGGCTACACCTTC	CALDLANYGYTF
few	11	TRBV30	TRBJ2-5	.	TGTGCTTCAGGGCAGAAAGAGACCCAGTACTTC	CASGQKETQYF
.	16	TRBV7-2	TRBJ1-6	TRBD1	TGTGCCAGCAGCGAACAGGGGAGCTCCTATAATTCACCCCTCCACTTT	CASSEQGSSYNSPLHF
.	15	TRBV5-6	TRBJ1-6	TRBD1	TGTGCCAGCAGCCTTTACCGGGACAGCCATTCACCCCTCCACTTT	CASSLYRDSHSPLHF
few	16	TRBV7-2	TRBJ1-1	.	TGTGCCAGCAGCTTAGATGGGACAAGAAAGGGGACTGAAGCTTTCTTT	CASSLDGTRKGTEAFF
.	13	TRBV30	TRBJ1-3	.	TGTGCCTGGAGTGAAGGGCGGGCAAACACCATATATTTT	CAWSEGRANTIYF
.	14	TRBV30	TRBJ2-3	.	TGTGCCTGGAGTTCCGGGATCAGCACAGATACGCAGTATTTT	CAWSSGISTDTQYF
.	13	TRBV7-6	TRBJ1-2	TRBD1	TGTGCCAGCGGACCAACAGGGGGCGGAGGCTACACCTTC	CASGPTGGGGYTF
few	15	TRBV2	TRBJ1-1	.	TGTGCCAGCAGTGGGATGGGACAAAGGAACACTGAAGCTTTCTTT	CASSGMGQRNTEAFF
.	15	TRBV27	TRBJ1-2	.	TGTGCCAGCAGTTCCCCACTCAGGGGAAACTATGGCTACACCTTC	CASSSPLRGNYGYTF
.	14	TRBV5-1	TRBJ2-5	TRBD2	TGCGCCAGCAGTGTCCCGGGGGGGAGTGAGACCCAGTACTTC	CASSVPGGSETQYF
.	14	TRBV9	TRBJ2-7	.	TGTGCCAGCAGCGTAGGTACCGCAGGTAACGAGCAGTACTTC	CASSVGTAGNEQYF
few	14	TRBV5-1	TRBJ1-1	.	TGCGCCAGCAGCTCTACGGGGATGAACACTGAAGCTTTCTTT	CASSSTGMNTEAFF
.	14	TRBV28	TRBJ1-1	.	TGTGCCAGCAGTTTATCCAGGGCCGGCACTGAAGCTTTCTTT	CASSLSRAGTEAFF
.	14	TRBV5-4	TRBJ1-1	.	TGTGCCAGCAGCTTGCAGGGGCTCCCCACTGAAGCTTTCTTT	CASSLQGLPTEAFF